The rows below give T cell receptor beta chains drawn from one sample of a study of early T cells in non-severe SARS-CoV-2 infection. TCRdb processed the 5' RACE reads anew with MiXCR; each CDR3 protein has one entry. This repertoire shows around 84,000 distinct CDR3 sequences, over 9.5% found once; its top ten account for just over 8%. The source was whole blood, collected at baseline. The receptor set was obtained from an adult who was a healthcare worker with PCR-confirmed SARS-CoV-2 infection or an uninfected control (not recorded which). The CDR3 runs from the conserved cysteine through the conserved F or W. The D gene is left open where the match is weak. Clone sizes are given selectively: once, few, many, or a class where the clone is expanded.

CDR3nt: TGTGCCAGCAGTACCAACAGGGGGCGATCGGGGGAGCTGTTTTTT; CDR3aa: CASSTNRGRSGELFF; v_gene: TRBV28; abundance: -; d_gene: TRBD1; j_gene: TRBJ2-2
CDR3nt: TGCGCCAGCAGCGGGACTGCTCTGGGCACCGGGGAGCTGTTTTTT; CDR3aa: CASSGTALGTGELFF; v_gene: TRBV5-1; abundance: many; d_gene: -; j_gene: TRBJ2-2
CDR3nt: TGTGCCAGCAGTTTATGGGGTGATAGCAATCAGCCCCAGCATTTT; CDR3aa: CASSLWGDSNQPQHF; v_gene: TRBV27; abundance: many; d_gene: -; j_gene: TRBJ1-5
CDR3nt: TGTGCCAGCAGCCCGGACAGGGTTGCGGAGACCCAGTACTTC; CDR3aa: CASSPDRVAETQYF; v_gene: TRBV7-3; abundance: many; d_gene: TRBD1; j_gene: TRBJ2-5
CDR3nt: TGTGCCAGCAGCTTAGCTGACTTTAGCGGCAATGCCGGGGAGCTGTTTTTT; CDR3aa: CASSLADFSGNAGELFF; v_gene: TRBV7-6; abundance: -; d_gene: -; j_gene: TRBJ2-2
CDR3nt: TGCGCCAGCAGCCAAGGGGGAAGCGGGAGAATTTTTGCGGGGACCCAGTACTTC; CDR3aa: CASSQGGSGRIFAGTQYF; v_gene: TRBV4-1; abundance: -; d_gene: TRBD2; j_gene: TRBJ2-5
CDR3nt: TGTGCCAGCATGGGGTGGCCTAGAGATGGCTACACCTTC; CDR3aa: CASMGWPRDGYTF; v_gene: TRBV5-8; abundance: few; d_gene: -; j_gene: TRBJ1-2
CDR3nt: TGTGCCATCAGTGAGCCGAGAGAGACCCAGTACTTC; CDR3aa: CAISEPRETQYF; v_gene: TRBV10-3; abundance: few; d_gene: -; j_gene: TRBJ2-5
CDR3nt: TGTGCCAGCTCACCTTTTCCTCCGGGACAGGGGCCCTATGGCTACACCTTC; CDR3aa: CASSPFPPGQGPYGYTF; v_gene: TRBV18; abundance: few; d_gene: TRBD1; j_gene: TRBJ1-2
CDR3nt: TGTGCCAGCAGTGAGGGGGCAGGGCACAACGTCCTGACTTTC; CDR3aa: CASSEGAGHNVLTF; v_gene: TRBV25-1; abundance: many; d_gene: -; j_gene: TRBJ2-6
CDR3nt: TGTGCCAGCAGTATGGGACTAGCGGGACACTACGAGCAGTACTTC; CDR3aa: CASSMGLAGHYEQYF; v_gene: TRBV27; abundance: few; d_gene: TRBD2; j_gene: TRBJ2-7
CDR3nt: TGTGCCAGCAGTGAAGGATACGGGGGGACTTTGAGCGAGCAGTACTTC; CDR3aa: CASSEGYGGTLSEQYF; v_gene: TRBV6-1; abundance: -; d_gene: TRBD2; j_gene: TRBJ2-7
CDR3nt: TGTGCCAGCAGCTCGAACAGGGTATCGAACACTGAAGCTTTCTTT; CDR3aa: CASSSNRVSNTEAFF; v_gene: TRBV7-2; abundance: few; d_gene: -; j_gene: TRBJ1-1
CDR3nt: TGTGCCAGCAGCGTCTCAGGGGTAACTAATGAAAAACTGTTTTTT; CDR3aa: CASSVSGVTNEKLFF; v_gene: TRBV9; abundance: few; d_gene: -; j_gene: TRBJ1-4
CDR3nt: TGTGCCAGCAGTGACGGTAGTCCCACAGATACGCAGTATTTT; CDR3aa: CASSDGSPTDTQYF; v_gene: TRBV6-4; abundance: -; d_gene: -; j_gene: TRBJ2-3
CDR3nt: TGTGCCAGCAGTTACCGTTTGGACAGGAAAGAGACCCAGTACTTC; CDR3aa: CASSYRLDRKETQYF; v_gene: TRBV6-6; abundance: -; d_gene: TRBD1; j_gene: TRBJ2-5
CDR3nt: TGTGCCAGTAGTGGGTCAGGCCCCTACGAGCAGTACTTC; CDR3aa: CASSGSGPYEQYF; v_gene: TRBV19; abundance: -; d_gene: -; j_gene: TRBJ2-7
CDR3nt: TGCAGTGCCCTACAGGGGACCTATGGCTACACCTTC; CDR3aa: CSALQGTYGYTF; v_gene: TRBV20-1; abundance: -; d_gene: TRBD1; j_gene: TRBJ1-2
CDR3nt: TGTGCCAGTAGTATTCGGAACAGGGGGAACTACGAGCAGTACTTC; CDR3aa: CASSIRNRGNYEQYF; v_gene: TRBV19; abundance: -; d_gene: TRBD1; j_gene: TRBJ2-7
CDR3nt: TGTGCCAGCAGCTTAGGGATAAATCAGCCCCAGCATTTT; CDR3aa: CASSLGINQPQHF; v_gene: TRBV7-2; abundance: many; d_gene: -; j_gene: TRBJ1-5
CDR3nt: TGCAGTGCTAGAGAGAGGGGAAAGCTCTCTGGAAACACCATATATTTT; CDR3aa: CSARERGKLSGNTIYF; v_gene: TRBV20-1; abundance: -; d_gene: -; j_gene: TRBJ1-3
CDR3nt: TGCGCCAGCAGCCAAGCGGGGATAGGGCCACCCTATGGCTACACCTTC; CDR3aa: CASSQAGIGPPYGYTF; v_gene: TRBV4-1; abundance: -; d_gene: -; j_gene: TRBJ1-2
CDR3nt: TGCAGTGCTAGTTCGAGGGTCAGTCAGCCCCAGCATTTT; CDR3aa: CSASSRVSQPQHF; v_gene: TRBV20-1; abundance: -; d_gene: -; j_gene: TRBJ1-5
CDR3nt: TGTGCCAGCAGTGTGCTAGCGGGAGATAGGAACACCGGGGAGCTGTTTTTT; CDR3aa: CASSVLAGDRNTGELFF; v_gene: TRBV28; abundance: -; d_gene: TRBD2; j_gene: TRBJ2-2
CDR3nt: TGTGCCATCAGTGAATATGGAGAGGGCTACACCTTC; CDR3aa: CAISEYGEGYTF; v_gene: TRBV10-3; abundance: few; d_gene: -; j_gene: TRBJ1-2
CDR3nt: TGTGCCAGCAGCCAGGGACTAAGCTCCTACAATGAGCAGTTCTTC; CDR3aa: CASSQGLSSYNEQFF; v_gene: TRBV7-9; abundance: -; d_gene: TRBD2; j_gene: TRBJ2-1
CDR3nt: TGCAGTGCTAGAGATCTCGGGGACCCCTACGAGCAGTACTTC; CDR3aa: CSARDLGDPYEQYF; v_gene: TRBV20-1; abundance: few; d_gene: -; j_gene: TRBJ2-7
CDR3nt: TGTGCCAGCAGCTTAGGACCCTATACAGATACGCAGTATTTT; CDR3aa: CASSLGPYTDTQYF; v_gene: TRBV7-7; abundance: -; d_gene: -; j_gene: TRBJ2-3
CDR3nt: TGTGCCAGCAGTTTTTGGGACTACGAGCAGTACTTC; CDR3aa: CASSFWDYEQYF; v_gene: TRBV12-3/TRBV12-4; abundance: few; d_gene: -; j_gene: TRBJ2-7
CDR3nt: TGCAGTGCTAGGGCTCCGGGAGGGATTTATCAGCCCCAGTATTTT; CDR3aa: CSARAPGGIYQPQYF; v_gene: TRBV20-1; abundance: few; d_gene: TRBD2; j_gene: TRBJ2-3
CDR3nt: TGCGCCAGCAGCCAAGATTTTAAGCGCACAGATACGCAGTATTTT; CDR3aa: CASSQDFKRTDTQYF; v_gene: TRBV4-1; abundance: few; d_gene: -; j_gene: TRBJ2-3
CDR3nt: TGCAGTGCTAGAGAACTGAGCGGATACAATGAGCAGTTCTTC; CDR3aa: CSARELSGYNEQFF; v_gene: TRBV20-1; abundance: -; d_gene: -; j_gene: TRBJ2-1
CDR3nt: TGTGCCACGAGTGCGGCAGGGAGAAACTCACCCCTCCACTTT; CDR3aa: CATSAAGRNSPLHF; v_gene: TRBV24-1; abundance: -; d_gene: -; j_gene: TRBJ1-6
CDR3nt: TGCGCCAGCAGCTCGAAGAGCTCTGGGGCCAACGTCCTGACTTTC; CDR3aa: CASSSKSSGANVLTF; v_gene: TRBV5-1; abundance: few; d_gene: -; j_gene: TRBJ2-6
CDR3nt: TGTGCCAGCAGTCCACCGACGGTAATGAACACCGGGGAGCTGTTTTTT; CDR3aa: CASSPPTVMNTGELFF; v_gene: TRBV27; abundance: -; d_gene: -; j_gene: TRBJ2-2
CDR3nt: TGTGCCAGCAGCCGCCCCACTAGCGGGAGATACGAGCAGTTCTTC; CDR3aa: CASSRPTSGRYEQFF; v_gene: TRBV7-9; abundance: few; d_gene: TRBD2; j_gene: TRBJ2-1
CDR3nt: TGTGCCAGCAGTTCAAATAGCAATCAGCCCCAGCATTTT; CDR3aa: CASSSNSNQPQHF; v_gene: TRBV6-2/TRBV6-3; abundance: -; d_gene: -; j_gene: TRBJ1-5
CDR3nt: TGTGCCAGCAGCTTAGGGTGGGGGCGCGGCAATCAGCCCCAGCATTTT; CDR3aa: CASSLGWGRGNQPQHF; v_gene: TRBV7-2; abundance: -; d_gene: -; j_gene: TRBJ1-5
CDR3nt: TGTGCCAGCAGTTTACTAGCGGGAGGGAGGGATACGCAGTATTTT; CDR3aa: CASSLLAGGRDTQYF; v_gene: TRBV28; abundance: many; d_gene: TRBD2; j_gene: TRBJ2-3
CDR3nt: TGTGCCAGCAGTTCCCCCTACGGGGAGGGCACAGATACGCAGTATTTT; CDR3aa: CASSSPYGEGTDTQYF; v_gene: TRBV28; abundance: few; d_gene: -; j_gene: TRBJ2-3
CDR3nt: TGTGCCAGCAGCTTAGCTAGGACAGGGAACGAGCAGTACTTC; CDR3aa: CASSLARTGNEQYF; v_gene: TRBV7-8; abundance: many; d_gene: TRBD1; j_gene: TRBJ2-7
CDR3nt: TGTGCCAGCAGTTTGGACAGGCAGCTTTACTATGGCTACACCTTC; CDR3aa: CASSLDRQLYYGYTF; v_gene: TRBV12-3/TRBV12-4; abundance: medium-sized; d_gene: TRBD1; j_gene: TRBJ1-2
CDR3nt: TGTGCCTGGAGTAAGGGGCCACCTGAAAAACTGTTTTTT; CDR3aa: CAWSKGPPEKLFF; v_gene: TRBV30; abundance: -; d_gene: -; j_gene: TRBJ1-4
CDR3nt: TGTGCCAGCAGCTTAGACGAGGGGGGTGAGCAGTTCTTC; CDR3aa: CASSLDEGGEQFF; v_gene: TRBV7-6; abundance: -; d_gene: -; j_gene: TRBJ2-1
CDR3nt: TGTGCCAGCAGCCCGGGTTTTGAAAACATTCAGTACTTC; CDR3aa: CASSPGFENIQYF; v_gene: TRBV28; abundance: -; d_gene: -; j_gene: TRBJ2-4
CDR3nt: TGTGCCAGCAGCAAGGGGCCCGCGAACACCGGGGAGCTGTTTTTT; CDR3aa: CASSKGPANTGELFF; v_gene: TRBV9; abundance: few; d_gene: -; j_gene: TRBJ2-2
CDR3nt: TGCGCCAGCAGCCAAGATTGGCGGGAGGGGACAGATACGCAGTATTTT; CDR3aa: CASSQDWREGTDTQYF; v_gene: TRBV4-1; abundance: -; d_gene: TRBD2; j_gene: TRBJ2-3
CDR3nt: TGCGGTGGAAGGGGAAGGGTCCCCTCCTACAATGAGCAGTTCTTC; CDR3aa: CGGRGRVPSYNEQFF; v_gene: TRBV20-1; abundance: many; d_gene: -; j_gene: TRBJ2-1
CDR3nt: TGTGCCACCAGTGAAGCGGGACCAACCTACAATGAGCAGTTCTTC; CDR3aa: CATSEAGPTYNEQFF; v_gene: TRBV24-1; abundance: few; d_gene: TRBD2; j_gene: TRBJ2-1
CDR3nt: TGTGCCAGCAGCCCATTTCTAGCGGGAGAGCCAGCAGATACGCAGTATTTT; CDR3aa: CASSPFLAGEPADTQYF; v_gene: TRBV7-2; abundance: -; d_gene: TRBD2; j_gene: TRBJ2-3
CDR3nt: TGTGCCAGCAGTTTCTCCAGCAAGAACGAGCAGTACTTC; CDR3aa: CASSFSSKNEQYF; v_gene: TRBV27; abundance: many; d_gene: -; j_gene: TRBJ2-7